This T cell receptor beta chain was profiled in a study of molecular identifiers for immune sequencing clone quantification. The CDR3 extends over 19 amino acids. Germline CDR1 MNHEY, CDR2 SMNVEV (reference sequence). Germline trimming cut 2 bases from V and 3 bases from J; bases unmatched to any gene: 12. A remark on this clonotype: Its specificity is unknown.

Study-level findings and limits: Researchers reportedly could pick up spiked Jurkat TCR RNA from one cell mixed into some 1 million naive cells. Effector cells kept over 97% of their molecules in clones above 20 RNA copies, while naive cells kept under 1% there.

TCRdb re-called the PCR reads with MiXCR, one entry per CDR3 protein. The sample lists under 800,000 distinct CDR3 sequences; roughly 27% were seen once. The receptor comes from a human donor in good health. Some libraries in this study had Jurkat cell RNA spiked in. V and J are TRBV27 and TRBJ2-3; 12 bases align to TRBD2. The sequenced material came from naive CD8+ T cells from blood, with Jurkat cell RNA spiked in. Subset meaning: FACS-sorted CD8+CD4-CCR7+CD45RA+ naive T cells. This CDR3 reads CASSLLSPLAGGYTDTQYF. CDR3 nucleotides: TGTGCCAGCAGTTTACTTAGCCCGCTAGCGGGGGGGTATACAGATACGCAGTATTTT.